A selection of T cell receptor beta chains follows, all from one sample in a study of blood T cell repertoires in COVID-19. TCRdb's table, derived via immunoSEQ multiplex PCR, lists solely in-frame clones and lacks some. The sample shows 390,000 or so clones, approximately 90% of them seen only once. The specimen was peripheral blood. These receptors were collected from a woman aged 25 to 39 with active or convalescent COVID-19. Both conserved end residues are part of each CDR3. The order of the fields is V gene, CDR3 protein.

V: TRBV2
CDR3: CASSEIRTGHYGYTF

V: TRBV10-3
CDR3: CAISGGLGRLYEQYF

V: TRBV6-1
CDR3: CASSTPGETQYF

V: TRBV6-5
CDR3: CASKSWGDTEAFF

V: TRBV7-8
CDR3: CASSSEIGVGLSEQFF

V: TRBV16
CDR3: CASSQATGNNEQFF

V: TRBV5-1
CDR3: CASSLDAGAYQETQYF

V: TRBV6-5
CDR3: CASSYGLAGTGELFF

V: TRBV27
CDR3: CASSLRTGGSYEQYF

V: TRBV6-6
CDR3: CASSYSEQGSSFF

V: TRBV4-1
CDR3: CASSPGVAGGVAKNIQYF

V: TRBV11-2
CDR3: CASSFRTSAAYEQYF

V: TRBV19
CDR3: CASSVGLITYTGELFF

V: TRBV5-6
CDR3: CASSLRLAANTGELFF

V: TRBV11-1
CDR3: CASSLVTGSYEQYF

V: TRBV6-1
CDR3: CASSVALEGGYEQYF

V: TRBV11-2
CDR3: CASSLMAGGRDTQYF

V: TRBV27
CDR3: CASRKHPTSTGRGNTIYF